This TCR beta chain was identified during a study of blood T cell repertoires in COVID-19. About the study: COVID-19 samples from acute and convalescent phases originated in the United States, Italy and Spain. T cells, B-cell-depleted T cells, or PBMCs provided the cDNA or gDNA that served as material.

Per the authors' pipeline: The authors estimated nucleated cell counts from reference gene primer amplification. Repertoires were generated with immunoSEQ multiplex PCR, while TCRdb's copy carries only in-frame clones and drops some. V and J calls plus clone size are reproduced from that table; the DNA served to infer D and trimming. The sample has over 150,000 clones, over 75% seen once. Germline loops: CDR1 SGHNT, CDR2 YYREEE (reference sequence). V was trimmed by 3 bases and J by 5 bases, leaving 20 bases between them. CDR3 length: 16 residues. During active infection, Seattle patients enrolled and were then monitored through disease.

This chain uses TRBV5-4 with TRBJ1-2, with a tentative D call TRBD1 (6 bases). The TCR sequence derives from a man aged 80 or over with COVID-19, enrolled during active disease. The sequenced sample was peripheral blood. CDR3 DNA sequence: TGTGCCAGCAGCTCGGCGGCGGGGGCCGGGGAATATGGCTACACCTTC. This codes for CASSSAAGAGEYGYTF.